These T cell receptor beta chains were read from a single sample in a study of blood T cell repertoires in COVID-19. Generated by immunoSEQ multiplex PCR, the TCRdb table keeps only in-frame clones and is missing some. The repertoire holds around 97,000 clones, roughly 79% seen once, with about 10% in the top ten. Sequencing input: peripheral blood. The source is a man between 65 and 80 years old with acute or convalescent COVID-19. CDR3s include the opening cysteine and the closing phenylalanine or tryptophan. The D gene is left open where the match is weak. Clone size is stated in some rows and not others, as once, few, many or a class when expanded.

j_call: TRBJ2-7
cdr3_length: 14
clone_size: once
d_call: TRBD1
v_call: TRBV27
cdr3_aa: CASSSSGQNYEQYF
cdr3_nt: TGTGCCAGCAGTTCCTCGGGACAGAACTACGAGCAGTACTTC

j_call: TRBJ2-1
cdr3_length: 13
clone_size: NA
d_call: NA
v_call: TRBV25-1
cdr3_aa: CASSGGLANEQFF
cdr3_nt: TGTGCCAGCAGTGGGGGACTGGCCAATGAGCAGTTCTTC

j_call: TRBJ2-7
cdr3_length: 12
clone_size: NA
d_call: TRBD2
v_call: TRBV27
cdr3_aa: CASGTNNHEQYF
cdr3_nt: TGTGCCAGCGGGACTAATAATCACGAGCAGTACTTC

j_call: TRBJ2-2
cdr3_length: 13
clone_size: NA
d_call: TRBD1
v_call: TRBV27
cdr3_aa: CASVQGAAGELFF
cdr3_nt: TGTGCCAGTGTACAGGGGGCGGCCGGGGAGCTGTTTTTT

j_call: TRBJ1-4
cdr3_length: 15
clone_size: NA
d_call: NA
v_call: TRBV3-1/TRBV3-2
cdr3_aa: CASSHSGHTNEKLFF
cdr3_nt: TGTGCCAGCAGCCACTCGGGACACACTAATGAAAAACTGTTTTTT

j_call: TRBJ1-2
cdr3_length: 16
clone_size: NA
d_call: NA
v_call: TRBV3-1/TRBV3-2
cdr3_aa: CASSQDFGPGIYGYTF
cdr3_nt: TGTGCCAGCAGCCAAGATTTTGGGCCAGGGATTTATGGCTACACCTTC

j_call: TRBJ2-7
cdr3_length: 14
clone_size: NA
d_call: TRBD1
v_call: TRBV7-2
cdr3_aa: CASSARTGEGEQYF
cdr3_nt: TGTGCCAGCAGCGCCAGGACAGGGGAGGGCGAGCAGTACTTC

j_call: TRBJ2-7
cdr3_length: 16
clone_size: NA
d_call: NA
v_call: TRBV21-1
cdr3_aa: CASSKPGTSTSYEQYF
cdr3_nt: TGTGCCAGCAGCAAACCCGGGACTAGCACTTCCTACGAGCAGTACTTC

j_call: TRBJ2-3
cdr3_length: 15
clone_size: NA
d_call: TRBD2
v_call: TRBV19
cdr3_aa: CASRISGGPVDTQYF
cdr3_nt: TGTGCCAGTAGGATTAGCGGGGGGCCCGTAGATACGCAGTATTTT

j_call: TRBJ2-3
cdr3_length: 17
clone_size: NA
d_call: TRBD2
v_call: TRBV28
cdr3_aa: CASTGRGVAGHTDTQYF
cdr3_nt: TGTGCCAGCACCGGAAGGGGGGTAGCGGGGCACACAGATACGCAGTATTTT

j_call: TRBJ2-1
cdr3_length: 16
clone_size: NA
d_call: NA
v_call: TRBV6-1
cdr3_aa: CASSADQGLTYNEQFF
cdr3_nt: TGTGCCAGCAGTGCCGACCAAGGACTAACCTACAATGAGCAGTTCTTC

j_call: TRBJ1-4
cdr3_length: 13
clone_size: NA
d_call: TRBD1
v_call: TRBV7-6
cdr3_aa: CASSLDRNEKLFF
cdr3_nt: TGTGCCAGCAGCTTGGACAGGAACGAAAAACTGTTTTTT

j_call: TRBJ2-7
cdr3_length: 14
clone_size: NA
d_call: TRBD1
v_call: TRBV2
cdr3_aa: CASTRQGVTYEQYF
cdr3_nt: TGTGCCAGCACCAGACAGGGAGTAACCTACGAGCAGTACTTC

j_call: TRBJ1-3
cdr3_length: 15
clone_size: NA
d_call: NA
v_call: TRBV28
cdr3_aa: CASSLFSRGGNTIYF
cdr3_nt: TGTGCCAGCAGTTTATTCTCCCGAGGTGGAAACACCATATATTTT

j_call: TRBJ2-7
cdr3_length: 16
clone_size: NA
d_call: TRBD1
v_call: TRBV27
cdr3_aa: CASRSGTGSPTYEQYF
cdr3_nt: TGTGCCAGCAGGTCCGGGACAGGGTCTCCCACCTACGAGCAGTACTTC

j_call: TRBJ1-5
cdr3_length: 12
clone_size: NA
d_call: NA
v_call: TRBV15
cdr3_aa: CATSRDRRTQHF
cdr3_nt: TGTGCCACCAGCAGAGATAGGAGGACCCAGCATTTT

j_call: TRBJ2-1
cdr3_length: 12
clone_size: few
d_call: TRBD2
v_call: TRBV7-2
cdr3_aa: CASSDPGTSKFF
cdr3_nt: TGTGCCAGCAGTGATCCCGGGACTAGTAAATTCTTC

j_call: TRBJ1-3
cdr3_length: 13
clone_size: NA
d_call: NA
v_call: TRBV18
cdr3_aa: CASSPRSRDTIYF
cdr3_nt: TGTGCCAGCTCACCACGTTCTAGAGACACCATATATTTT

j_call: TRBJ2-3
cdr3_length: 17
clone_size: NA
d_call: NA
v_call: TRBV10-3
cdr3_aa: CAISDPALELGTDTQYF
cdr3_nt: TGTGCCATCAGTGACCCTGCTTTGGAGTTGGGCACAGATACGCAGTATTTT

j_call: TRBJ2-7
cdr3_length: 13
clone_size: once
d_call: NA
v_call: TRBV18
cdr3_aa: CASSPGQIKEQYF
cdr3_nt: TGTGCCAGCTCACCAGGTCAGATCAAGGAGCAGTACTTC

j_call: TRBJ2-1
cdr3_length: 15
clone_size: NA
d_call: TRBD2
v_call: TRBV7-2
cdr3_aa: CASSFFTSGSDEQFF
cdr3_nt: TGTGCCAGCAGCTTTTTTACTAGCGGGAGCGATGAGCAGTTCTTC

j_call: TRBJ2-1
cdr3_length: 15
clone_size: NA
d_call: TRBD1
v_call: TRBV5-1
cdr3_aa: CASILEWTGTNEQFF
cdr3_nt: TGCGCCAGCATCCTTGAATGGACAGGGACCAATGAGCAGTTCTTC

j_call: TRBJ2-3
cdr3_length: 16
clone_size: NA
d_call: TRBD2
v_call: TRBV28
cdr3_aa: CASRQLAGLSTDTQYF
cdr3_nt: TGTGCCAGCAGACAACTAGCGGGCCTTAGCACAGATACGCAGTATTTT

j_call: TRBJ2-5
cdr3_length: 16
clone_size: NA
d_call: TRBD2
v_call: TRBV5-1
cdr3_aa: CASRPTTSGITETQYF
cdr3_nt: TGCGCCAGCAGACCTACGACTAGCGGGATCACAGAGACCCAGTACTTC

j_call: TRBJ2-1
cdr3_length: 15
clone_size: once
d_call: NA
v_call: TRBV15
cdr3_aa: CATSRPGNSYNEQFF
cdr3_nt: TGTGCCACCAGCAGGCCAGGGAACTCCTACAATGAGCAGTTCTTC

j_call: TRBJ2-7
cdr3_length: 12
clone_size: NA
d_call: NA
v_call: TRBV30
cdr3_aa: CAWSMDNYEQYF
cdr3_nt: TGTGCCTGGAGTATGGACAACTACGAGCAGTACTTC

j_call: TRBJ1-1
cdr3_length: 13
clone_size: few
d_call: NA
v_call: TRBV7-3
cdr3_aa: CASSPRGGTEAFF
cdr3_nt: TGTGCCAGCAGCCCAAGGGGTGGTACTGAAGCTTTCTTT

j_call: TRBJ2-7
cdr3_length: 14
clone_size: NA
d_call: NA
v_call: TRBV7-9
cdr3_aa: CASSLGHPTYEQYF
cdr3_nt: TGTGCCAGCAGCTTAGGACACCCGACCTACGAGCAGTACTTC

j_call: TRBJ2-1
cdr3_length: 14
clone_size: NA
d_call: NA
v_call: TRBV18
cdr3_aa: CASSPPAKNNEQFF
cdr3_nt: TGTGCCAGCTCACCACCGGCCAAGAACAATGAGCAGTTCTTC

j_call: TRBJ2-7
cdr3_length: 16
clone_size: NA
d_call: TRBD2
v_call: TRBV11-2
cdr3_aa: CASSRGTSGRGGEQYF
cdr3_nt: TGTGCCAGCAGCAGGGGGACTAGCGGGAGAGGAGGCGAGCAGTACTTC

j_call: TRBJ2-7
cdr3_length: 12
clone_size: once
d_call: NA
v_call: TRBV3-1/TRBV3-2
cdr3_aa: CASSQGAIPQYF
cdr3_nt: TGTGCCAGCAGCCAAGGGGCGATTCCGCAGTACTTC

j_call: TRBJ2-3
cdr3_length: 16
clone_size: NA
d_call: NA
v_call: TRBV3-1/TRBV3-2
cdr3_aa: CASSRRDSYSTDTQYF
cdr3_nt: TGTGCCAGCAGCCGGAGAGACAGCTATAGCACAGATACGCAGTATTTT

j_call: TRBJ2-3
cdr3_length: 15
clone_size: NA
d_call: TRBD1
v_call: TRBV11-3
cdr3_aa: CASSLAGTGTDTQYF
cdr3_nt: TGTGCCAGCAGCTTAGCCGGGACAGGGACAGATACGCAGTATTTT

j_call: TRBJ2-1
cdr3_length: 15
clone_size: once
d_call: NA
v_call: TRBV5-8
cdr3_aa: CASSPGGVPYNEQFF
cdr3_nt: TGTGCCAGCAGCCCAGGAGGGGTTCCCTACAATGAGCAGTTCTTC

j_call: TRBJ2-7
cdr3_length: 16
clone_size: NA
d_call: NA
v_call: TRBV15
cdr3_aa: CATSDGLPAGSYEQYF
cdr3_nt: TGTGCCACCAGCGATGGACTTCCGGCGGGCTCCTACGAGCAGTACTTC

j_call: TRBJ1-2
cdr3_length: 14
clone_size: NA
d_call: NA
v_call: TRBV6-5
cdr3_aa: CASSYSGGPYGYTF
cdr3_nt: TGTGCCAGCAGTTACTCCGGGGGTCCCTATGGCTACACCTTC

j_call: TRBJ2-2
cdr3_length: 14
clone_size: NA
d_call: NA
v_call: TRBV30
cdr3_aa: CAWTTGFISGELFF
cdr3_nt: TGTGCCTGGACAACAGGGTTTATCTCCGGGGAGCTGTTTTTT

j_call: TRBJ1-1
cdr3_length: 13
clone_size: NA
d_call: NA
v_call: TRBV18
cdr3_aa: CASSGMGSTEAFF
cdr3_nt: TGTGCCAGCTCAGGGATGGGGAGCACTGAAGCTTTCTTT

j_call: TRBJ2-2
cdr3_length: 15
clone_size: NA
d_call: NA
v_call: TRBV5-6
cdr3_aa: CASSLVGGGTGELFF
cdr3_nt: TGTGCCAGCAGCTTGGTGGGAGGGGGAACCGGGGAGCTGTTTTTT

j_call: TRBJ2-5
cdr3_length: 13
clone_size: NA
d_call: NA
v_call: TRBV7-9
cdr3_aa: CASEGGRQETQYF
cdr3_nt: TGTGCCAGTGAAGGAGGGCGGCAAGAGACCCAGTACTTC

j_call: TRBJ2-5
cdr3_length: 12
clone_size: NA
d_call: NA
v_call: TRBV27
cdr3_aa: CASSPAGETQYF
cdr3_nt: TGTGCCAGCAGTCCCGCCGGGGAGACCCAGTACTTC

j_call: TRBJ1-3
cdr3_length: 15
clone_size: NA
d_call: TRBD1
v_call: TRBV9
cdr3_aa: CASSAAGQGGNTIYF
cdr3_nt: TGTGCCAGCAGCGCCGCGGGACAGGGTGGAAACACCATATATTTT